Following are 11 T cell receptor beta chains from one sample sequenced in a study of shared clonotypes between healthy human individuals. Profiled with immunoSEQ multiplex PCR; TCRdb holds only in-frame clones, not every one. The sample includes roughly 2 million clones, approximately 95% seen only once; the top ten take approximately 0.13%. Sequencing was carried out using naive CD4+ T cells sorted from blood. The sample's subset: CD45RA+ positively selected. The source is a man aged 18 to 29 in good health.

The chain employs TRBV11-3 and TRBJ2-2; perhaps TRBD1 as D (6 bases). The CDR3 extends over 15 amino acids. Germline V gene sequence: CDR1 SGHNT, CDR2 YENEEA. The ends were cut back, 5 bases at V and 8 bases at J, with 18 bases in the middle. CDR3 protein: CASSPQGGFPGELFF. In nucleotides, the CDR3 is TGTGCCAGCAGCCCTCAAGGGGGATTCCCTGGGGAGCTGTTTTTT. Full variable domain (rest looked up from reference TRBV11-3 and TRBJ2-2): EAGVVQSPRYKIIEKKQPVAFWCNPISGHNTLYWYLQNLGQGPELLIRYENEEAVDDSQLPKDRFSAERLKGVDSTLKIQPAELGDSAVYLCASSPQGGFPGELFFGEGSRLTVL.

Here the CDR3 DNA reads TGTGCCAGCACCCTAGCGGGGATCACAGATACGCAGTATTTT. Translation: CASTLAGITDTQYF. The gene calls are TRBV7-9 and TRBJ2-3, with 9 bases fitting TRBD2. The CDR3 spans 14 residues. Trimming cost V 7 bases and J 2 bases; bases outside gene matches: 4. Germline lookup yields CDR1 SEHNR and CDR2 FQNEAQ (reference sequence).

This rearrangement joins TRBV7-9 to TRBJ2-7; D remains ambiguous. The germline V and J ends were trimmed by 3 bases and 2 bases, with 11 bases remaining between them. The CDR3 sequence is 14 residues long. Germline V gives CDR1 SEHNR, CDR2 FQNEAQ (reference sequence). The CDR3 region is CASSFGRPTYEQYF. The CDR3 DNA reads as TGTGCCAGCAGCTTCGGCAGACCGACCTACGAGCAGTACTTC.

This chain connects TRBV6-6 to TRBJ1-6; unclear D gene. The germline V and J ends were trimmed by 7 bases and 10 bases, with 14 bases remaining between them. There are 13 residues in the CDR3. Per the germline V gene, CDR1 is MNHNY and CDR2 is SVGAGI (reference sequence). This CDR3 is CASMRSGSSPLHF. CDR3 coding DNA: TGTGCCAGCATGAGATCGGGAAGCTCACCCCTCCACTTT.

The chain has TRBV4-1 and TRBJ2-7; D possibly corresponds to TRBD2 (6 bases). The CDR3 has 19 residues. CDR1 is MGHRA and CDR2 is YSYEKL in the germline V gene. Trimming removed 1 base from V and 2 bases from J, with 24 bases in between. The CDR3 protein is CASSQAGLAERALPYEQYF. CDR3 bases: TGCGCCAGCAGCCAAGCGGGCCTAGCCGAGCGGGCCTTGCCCTACGAGCAGTACTTC.

This clone came up once. The chain employs TRBV19 and TRBJ2-5; 9 bases align to TRBD1. The CDR3 has 16 residues. After removal of 6 bases from V and 4 bases from J, the junction contained 12 bases not matched to a gene. CDR1 and CDR2 from the germline V gene are LNHDA and SQIVND (reference sequence). The CDR3: CASSTGTGSLGETQYF. In DNA form, the CDR3 reads TGTGCCAGTAGCACCGGGACAGGGAGCCTTGGAGAGACCCAGTACTTC.

On this clone: This sample includes further DNA sequences coding for the same CDR3. J is TRBJ1-4 and V is TRBV18; D call uncertain. Germline-derived CDR1 and CDR2 are KGHSH and LQKENI. The CDR3 extends over 13 amino acids. Trimming pared 2 bases from V and 5 bases from J, leaving 6 bases between. The CDR3: CASSPGSNEKLFF. CDR3 sequence (DNA): TGTGCCAGCTCACCAGGGAGCAATGAAAAACTGTTTTTT.

V usage is TRBV11-2 and J usage is TRBJ2-3, with TRBD2 matching over 11 bases. J was trimmed by 2 bases and V by 5 bases; bases with no gene match: 12. Germline V CDR1 and CDR2: SGHAT, FQNNGV. The CDR3 length is 18 residues. This CDR3 reads CASSRGSLAGASTDTQYF. The CDR3 nucleotides read TGTGCCAGCAGCCGGGGCTCACTAGCGGGGGCTTCCACAGATACGCAGTATTTT.

Written as DNA, the CDR3 is TGTGCCAGTAGTATACTGCGCGGGTTTGAAGCTTTCTTT. Translation: CASSILRGFEAFF. The chain couples TRBV19 to TRBJ1-1; no clear D gene. Germline V lookup: CDR1 LNHDA, CDR2 SQIVND (reference sequence). This CDR3 comprises 13 residues. Trimming removed 2 bases from V and 7 bases from J, with 11 bases in between.

This chain uses TRBV5-1 with TRBJ2-2, with D unclear. Germline V lookup: CDR1 SGHRS, CDR2 YFSETQ. The V end was cut by 6 bases, the J end by 5 bases, with 17 bases between. The CDR3 totals 15 residues. In nucleotides, the CDR3 is TGCGCCAGCACTAACAACCTTCCAGGTACCGGGGAGCTGTTTTTT. Encoded protein: CASTNNLPGTGELFF.

The V gene is TRBV5-1, the J gene TRBJ1-6, with 8 bases aligning to TRBD1. CDR1 is SGHRS and CDR2 is YFSETQ in the germline V gene. The CDR3 totals 16 residues. V shed 4 bases, J shed 7 bases, and the junction held 10 bases outside the gene matches. This chain's CDR3 is CASSLTTGQANSPLHF. The CDR3 DNA follows: TGCGCCAGCAGCCTGACTACGGGACAGGCGAATTCACCCCTCCACTTT.